This TCR beta chain was profiled in a study of blood T cell repertoires in COVID-19. The overall study: Both acute and convalescent COVID-19 samples were obtained from the United States, Italy and Spain. Sources were T cells, B-cell-depleted T cells, or PBMCs; the material itself was cDNA or gDNA.

Trimming cost V 6 bases and J 5 bases; bases outside gene matches: 21. The CDR3 sequence is 18 residues long. Germline-derived CDR1 and CDR2 are MGHRA and YSYEKL. Authors' analysis steps: Reference gene primers were amplified, and this amplification served to estimate nucleated cell counts. Measured with immunoSEQ multiplex PCR; TCRdb has only the in-frame clones, and not every one. V and J calls and clone size are as listed in that table; D and trimming were resolved from the DNA. There are tens of thousands of clones in the sample; less than 90% occur only once, and 5% to 6.5% lies in the top ten. The rearrangement uses TRBV4-1 and TRBJ2-5; 7 bases are a match to TRBD2. The sequence was collected from a man older than 75 in a cohort sampled during active COVID-19. The specimen was peripheral blood. CDR3 bases: TGCGCCAGCAGTCGGGTAGTTGCGGGAGCGAGGTGGGCGGAGACCCAGTACTTC. Translated, it gives CASSRVVAGARWAETQYF.